These 16 T cell receptor beta chains share one sample of origin, sequenced in a study of blood T cells in healthy people across ages. The use of a sample-barcoded 5' primer and a J-beta primer mix characterized a second PCR of roughly 6 to 11 cycles. TCRdb recomputed calls from the 5' RACE reads with MiXCR, one row per CDR3 protein. The repertoire consists of just over 1 million distinct CDR3 sequences, with 40% to 45% occurring once and the leading ten covering approximately 20%. The sample was blood. All receptors come from a woman aged 55 to 70 in good health.

This sequence joins TRBV27 and TRBJ1-6; D perhaps matches TRBD1 (6 bases). Deletions cut 8 bases from V and 10 bases from J, with 21 bases between. Germline V gene lookup returns CDR1 MNHEY and CDR2 SMNVEV (reference sequence). This CDR3 has 15 residues. The CDR3 DNA sequence: TGTGCCAGCCGCCGCGGACAGATTTTTAACTCACCCCTCCACTTT. Translation gives CASRRGQIFNSPLHF.

The chain employs TRBV7-8 and TRBJ2-3, with D maybe TRBD1 (5 bases). V shed 5 bases and J shed 7 bases, with 16 bases lying between them. This CDR3 is 14 amino acids long. In germline, CDR1 is SGHVS, CDR2 FQNEAQ. CDR3 protein: CASSLRPSGNTQYF. The CDR3 DNA reads as TGTGCCAGCAGCCTTCGGCCCTCAGGGAATACGCAGTATTTT.

This clonotype was counted a few times. This chain uses TRBV27 with TRBJ2-1, with D perhaps TRBD2 (6 bases). Germline V gene sequence: CDR1 MNHEY, CDR2 SMNVEV (reference sequence). The V end lost 4 bases, the J end lost 3 bases, and 22 bases lay between the germline ends. The CDR3 loop spans 18 amino acids. For the CDR3, the DNA is TGTGCCAGCAGTTCGCCAGGCTTTTTAGCGGACGACTACAATGAGCAGTTCTTC. Translating it yields CASSSPGFLADDYNEQFF.

This clonotype was detected once. J is TRBJ2-2 and V is TRBV7-2; D not resolved. The CDR3 length is 15 residues. The V gene lost 5 bases and the J gene lost 0 bases, with 10 bases spanning the gap. Germline V gene lookup returns CDR1 SGHTA and CDR2 FQGNSA. The CDR3 coding sequence is TGTGCCAGCAGCATGTTTGGGTCGAACACCGGGGAGCTGTTTTTT. It is translated as CASSMFGSNTGELFF.

The chain joins TRBV7-6 to TRBJ1-1; tentatively, D is TRBD1 (6 bases). The germline gives CDR1 SGHVS, CDR2 FNYEAQ. This CDR3 contains 14 residues. The V gene lost 4 bases and the J gene lost 6 bases, with 15 bases spanning the gap. CDR3 region: CASSSAWGGPEAFF. As DNA, the CDR3 is TGTGCCAGCAGCTCCGCATGGGGGGGCCCTGAAGCTTTCTTT.

The genes are TRBV7-8 and TRBJ2-5; 9 bases are shared with TRBD1. Trimming removed 2 bases from V and 2 bases from J; junction bases left unmatched: 6. Germline lookup yields CDR1 SGHVS and CDR2 FQNEAQ. This CDR3 is 16 amino acids long. The CDR3 is CASSLNSGTGQETQYF. Here the CDR3 DNA reads TGTGCCAGCAGCTTAAATTCCGGGACAGGGCAAGAGACCCAGTACTTC.

The chain recombines TRBV12-3 or TRBV12-4 with TRBJ2-1; 10 nucleotides agree with TRBD1. This CDR3 region has 14 residues. The V gene end was trimmed by 5 bases and the J gene end by 9 bases; junction bases not matched to a gene: 7. The CDR3 here is CASSPGQGIAEQFF. In DNA, the CDR3 is TGTGCCAGCAGTCCGGGACAGGGGATCGCTGAGCAGTTCTTC.

The sample holds a few counts of this clonotype. The chain uses TRBV29-1 and TRBJ2-1, with D possibly being TRBD2 (5 bases). With 3 bases removed from V and 4 bases from J, the gap between germline ends came to 13 bases. The CDR3 is made up of 14 amino acids. The germline gives CDR1 SQVTM, CDR2 ANQGSEA. The CDR3 protein is CSVDSAGTYNEQFF. The CDR3, as DNA: TGCAGCGTTGATTCCGCGGGCACTTACAATGAGCAGTTCTTC.

There are many counts of this clonotype. The chain has TRBV29-1 and TRBJ1-2; D gene ambiguous. The CDR3 consists of 12 residues. Germline-derived CDR1 and CDR2 are SQVTM and ANQGSEA. Deletions cut 7 bases from V and 4 bases from J, with 13 bases between. CDR3 amino acids: CSAEVSSYGYTF. CDR3 nucleotide sequence: TGCAGCGCTGAGGTCTCCTCCTATGGCTACACCTTC.

This clonotype was counted many times. This chain uses TRBV5-4 with TRBJ2-1; the match to TRBD1 covers 8 bases. V shed 0 bases and J 3 bases; nucleotides not matched to a gene: 5. The CDR3 covers 16 residues. Germline loops: CDR1 SGHNT, CDR2 YYREEE (reference sequence). Here the CDR3 reads CASSLGSGGLYNEQFF. The DNA of the CDR3 is TGTGCCAGCAGCTTGGGATCAGGGGGCCTCTACAATGAGCAGTTCTTC.

This clonotype was counted a few times. The chain has TRBV9 and TRBJ2-3; D remains ambiguous. This CDR3 has 14 amino acids. Germline-derived CDR1 and CDR2 are SGDLS and YYNGEE. Trimming shortened V by 0 bases and J by 3 bases, and 8 bases separated the two germline ends. CDR3 coding DNA: TGTGCCAGCAGCGTAGTGGGCGCTACAGATACGCAGTATTTT. It specifies CASSVVGATDTQYF.

The V gene is TRBV27, the J gene TRBJ1-1, with TRBD1 matching 8 bases. CDR1 MNHEY and CDR2 SMNVEV come from the germline V gene (reference sequence). V trimming: 5 bases; J trimming: 3 bases; junction bases outside the gene matches: 8. The CDR3 length is 15 residues. This CDR3 is CASSPRTGRDTEAFF. CDR3 coding DNA: TGTGCCAGCAGTCCCCGGACAGGGAGGGACACTGAAGCTTTCTTT.

Details on this clonotype: Germline is not matched at one junction end, which may reflect a read error. V is TRBV18 and J is TRBJ1-4; D remains ambiguous. Germline CDR1 reads KGHSH; CDR2 reads LQKENI. The CDR3 loop spans 15 amino acids. In DNA, the CDR3 is TGTGCCAGCGCACCGTCCATCTTAAAAAGGGAAAAACTGTTTTTT. Protein sequence: CASAPSILKREKLFF. The entire variable domain, with the rest obtained from reference TRBV18 and TRBJ1-4, is as follows: NAGVMQNPRHLVRRRGQEARLRCSPMKGHSHVYWYRQLPEEGLKFMVYLQKENIIDESGMPKERFSAEFPKEGPSILRIQQVVRGDSAAYFCASAPSILKREKLFFGSGTQLSVL.

This clonotype was observed at least ten times. The gene calls are TRBV5-1 and TRBJ2-7; tentatively, D is TRBD1 (6 bases). Trimming took off 3 bases at V and 2 bases at J, with 15 bases between the two ends. The CDR3 length is 15 residues. Germline V gene data show CDR1 as SGHRS and CDR2 as YFSETQ. In nucleotides, the CDR3 is TGCGCCAGCAGCTCGTCCGGGACAATAACCTACGAGCAGTACTTC. Translating it yields CASSSSGTITYEQYF.

V and J are TRBV4-1 and TRBJ2-5, with 7 bases lining up with TRBD2. CDR3 length equals 14 residues. Germline V gene sequence: CDR1 MGHRA, CDR2 YSYEKL. With 3 bases clipped from V and 11 bases from J, the junction kept 12 bases outside the gene matches. The CDR3, as DNA: TGCGCCAGCAGCCAGACCAGACTAGCTTACAAGCAGTACTTC. Its translation is CASSQTRLAYKQYF.

This chain joins TRBV10-3 and TRBJ2-7; 10 bases map to TRBD1. V shed 7 bases and J 5 bases; nucleotides not matched to a gene: 14. The germline CDR1 and CDR2 sequences are ENHRY and SYGVKD. The CDR3 has 16 residues. CDR3 protein: CAINEVGGTGVHEQYF. The CDR3 nucleotides read TGTGCCATCAACGAGGTTGGAGGGACAGGGGTCCACGAGCAGTACTTC.